This entry concerns a single TCR beta chain. This clone was found many times. Its specific antigen is unknown. No quality values exist for individual bases; no much larger clone is one base distant. The record originates from a study of metastatic and nonmetastatic thyroid tumors (dated by TCRdb to about 2020). About the investigation overall: Repertoires were compared across peripheral blood and tumor or nodule tissue samples from malignant and benign thyroid patients. Study-wide findings and limitations: In both blood and tumor samples, malignant tumors were reported to have significantly higher TCR beta diversity than benign nodules.

No treatment had been received by any patient before thyroid surgery. Patient clinical samples collected from about 2011 to 2018 were retrospectively analysed using T-cell receptor beta sequencing. The library was obtained by PCR. The sequencer was an Illumina HiSeq 4000. High-throughput sequencing was used to profile the TCR beta-chain CDR3 region of each patient. Regarding the original processing steps: The researchers built a classifier to tell apart papillary thyroid cancer patients with distant metastasis, based on CDR3 differences among clinicopathological groups. Repertoire diversity was assessed with the Shannon index, and tumor-blood repertoire similarity with the Morisita-Horn index. TCRdb trimmed the raw reads at Q25, called clones with MiXCR and kept productive beta chains. TCRdb's processing, not the study's, gives the V and J calls here. Recorded for this sample are tens of thousands of clones; about 15% of them occurred a single time. 2.5% to 3.5% of the sample goes to the ten largest clones.

Taken from cysteine to phenylalanine, the CDR3 has 13 residues. This entry keeps only the CDR3 DNA: 39 bases, framed from base 1. Looking up the germline V gene (reference sequence) yields CDR1 LGHDT and CDR2 YNNKEL. V was cut back by 5 bases and J by 6 bases, leaving a gap of 14 bases between them. Recombination connected TRBV3-1 to TRBJ2-7; a weak D assignment points to TRBD2 (7 bases agree). Specimen: blood. This TCR derives from a female donor with papillary thyroid cancer or a benign thyroid nodule (not recorded which). Some clones in this sample may be carry-over from other donors' samples. CDR3 loop: CASSSNRGGEQYF. Here is the DNA: TGTGCCAGCAGCTCGAATAGGGGGGGCGAGCAGTACTTC.